The T cell receptor beta chain described here comes from a study of T cell repertoires in breast cancer. The wider study: Breast cancer patients gave tumors, lymph nodes and blood; healthy donors gave blood.

The V gene's germline CDR1 is MNHEY and CDR2 SMNVEV (reference sequence). CDR3 size: 14 residues. With 6 bases clipped from V and 6 bases from J, the junction kept 10 bases outside the gene matches. During the second nested PCR, blocking oligonucleotides suppressed genes that were not paired. TCRdb recomputed calls from the emulsion pairing reads with MiXCR, one row per CDR3 protein. The sample contains about 40,000 distinct CDR3 sequences, 35% to 50% of which appear only once. Paired alpha-beta TCRs of CD8+ T cells were analyzed by expanded emulsion RT-PCR. Overnight incubation in about 9.2 IU/mL IL-2 followed CD8 positive selection of the T cells. This clonotype has a count of ten or more.

The clonotype was recovered from a pool of human donors with breast cancer or a healthy control (not recorded which). Sequencing was carried out using CD8+ T cells. This rearrangement joins TRBV27 to TRBJ2-7; 8 bases are a match to TRBD2. The CDR3 is CASRDSGSSAEQYF. CDR3 in DNA: TGTGCCAGCAGAGACAGCGGGAGTTCGGCCGAGCAGTACTTC.